Listed below are T cell receptor beta chains from one sample, sequenced in a study of OX40 agonist ivuxolimab in advanced cancers. Generated by immunoSEQ multiplex PCR, the TCRdb table keeps only in-frame clones and is missing some. The sample has roughly 60,000 clones, around 92% seen once; the top ten hold around a fifth. The sample in question was CD4+ or CD8+ T cells sorted from blood, obtained in a trial of the OX40 agonist ivuxolimab. The source of these receptors is an adult with an advanced solid tumor such as melanoma, head and neck, liver or kidney cancer. CDR3s include the opening cysteine and the closing phenylalanine or tryptophan. D genes are given only for firm matches. Clone size is given for some rows only: seen once, a few or many times, or a class if the clone is expanded.

d_call clone_size j_call v_call cdr3_nt cdr3_aa
. . TRBJ2-7 TRBV9 TGTGCCAGCAGCGTAGAAGGTAGCGGCCCATACGAGCAGTACTTC CASSVEGSGPYEQYF
TRBD2 . TRBJ2-5 TRBV6-5 TGTGCCAGCAGTTTGCCAGCGGGAGGGCCAGAGACCCAGTACTTC CASSLPAGGPETQYF
. . TRBJ1-1 TRBV6-5 TGTGCCAGCAGTTACTCGCGGGACACTGAAGCTTTCTTT CASSYSRDTEAFF
. . TRBJ1-3 TRBV27 TGTGCCAGCAGTTCTGGAAACACCATATATTTT CASSSGNTIYF
TRBD2 . TRBJ2-1 TRBV29-1 TGCAGCGTGGTCGGTGGGAGGGACAATGAGCAGTTCTTC CSVVGGRDNEQFF
. . TRBJ2-7 TRBV12-1 TGTGCCAGCAGCTTTTTCCTTATAAGTATCAGGGAGCAGTACTTC CASSFFLISIREQYF
TRBD1 . TRBJ1-2 TRBV4-3 TGCGCCAGCAGCCAAGATATGACAGGGTACGACTATGGCTACACCTTC CASSQDMTGYDYGYTF
. . TRBJ2-7 TRBV2 TGTGCCAGCCCCAAAACCTACGAGCAGTACTTC CASPKTYEQYF
. once TRBJ2-3 TRBV9 TGTGCCAGCAGCCCCCCCCTGGCAGCAATAGATACGCAGTATTTT CASSPPLAAIDTQYF
. . TRBJ1-5 TRBV7-9 TGTGCCAGCAGCTTAGCGGGCAGTAGCAATCAGCCCCAGCATTTT CASSLAGSSNQPQHF
. . TRBJ2-2 TRBV9 TGTGCCAGCAGCGTAGAAGACACTCTGAACACCGGGGAGCTGTTTTTT CASSVEDTLNTGELFF
. . TRBJ2-7 TRBV5-6 TGTGCCAGCAGCTCCCCCCTAGCAGGGGCCTACGAGCAGTACTTC CASSSPLAGAYEQYF
TRBD1 . TRBJ2-7 TRBV7-2 TGTGCCAGCAGCTCAGACAGGGGGTACTCCTACGAGCAGTACTTC CASSSDRGYSYEQYF
TRBD1 . TRBJ1-2 TRBV6-6 TGTGCCAGCACCAAGACAGGGGAGTTGAGCTACACCTTC CASTKTGELSYTF
. . TRBJ2-7 TRBV4-1 TGCGCCAGCAGCCAAGACCCCGGCCACGAGCAGTACTTC CASSQDPGHEQYF
. . TRBJ1-2 TRBV25-1 TGTGCCAGCAGTGGTGCGGGGGTTGGCTATGGCTACACCTTC CASSGAGVGYGYTF
TRBD2 . TRBJ2-5 TRBV9 TGTGCCAGCAGCCCGGGACTAGCGGGAGGACGGGTGGAGACCCAGTACTTC CASSPGLAGGRVETQYF
. . TRBJ2-3 TRBV28 TGTGCCAGCAGTCCGGGACGGACTCATAACCAGTATTTT CASSPGRTHNQYF
TRBD1 . TRBJ1-1 TRBV5-4 TGTGCCAGCAGCTTGGTACAGGGGAGGGCTTTCTTT CASSLVQGRAFF
. . TRBJ1-5 TRBV4-2 TGTGCCAGCAGCCAAGAGGTAACCAATCAGCCCCAGCATTTT CASSQEVTNQPQHF
TRBD1 . TRBJ2-1 TRBV14 TGTGCCAGCAGCCTCGGACAGGGATTTTACAATGAGCAGTTCTTC CASSLGQGFYNEQFF
. . TRBJ2-1 TRBV29-1 TGCAGCGTTGAGCGGGGAGCGGGCCCCTACAATGAGCAGTTCTTC CSVERGAGPYNEQFF
. . TRBJ2-7 TRBV9 TGTGCCAGCAGCCCTTCTAGCCATAGCTCCTACGAGCAGTACTTC CASSPSSHSSYEQYF
. . TRBJ2-7 TRBV9 TGTGCCAGCAGCGTAGGGGACACAGCCTACGAGCAGTACTTC CASSVGDTAYEQYF
TRBD1 . TRBJ2-3 TRBV28 TGTGCCAGCAGTTTGGGACAGGGCATGGCAGATACGCAGTATTTT CASSLGQGMADTQYF
. . TRBJ2-1 TRBV5-1 TGCGCCAGCAGCGCTACAATGTGGGTTCGAGGTATGGGAATAGCATCCTCCTACAATGAGCAGTTCTTC CASSATMWVRGMGIASSYNEQFF
. . TRBJ2-7 TRBV19 TGTGCCAGTACCTCCCCGGGCAGTTCCGCTCTTTCCTACGAGCAGTACTTC CASTSPGSSALSYEQYF
. . TRBJ2-3 TRBV9 TGTGCCAGCAGCATTAGTGGGAGGTGGGGCACAGATACGCAGTATTTT CASSISGRWGTDTQYF
TRBD1 . TRBJ1-5 TRBV2 TGTGCCAGCAGTGCCGGGACAGGCGGAGAGTATCAGCCCCAGCATTTT CASSAGTGGEYQPQHF
. once TRBJ2-7 TRBV11-2 TGTGCCAGCACCTCAACTAGTCTTGGGTCCTACGAGCAGTACTTC CASTSTSLGSYEQYF
. . TRBJ2-2 TRBV4-3 TGCGCCAGCAGCCAGGCAGGGGCGGCAGAGCTGTTTTTT CASSQAGAAELFF
. few TRBJ2-3 TRBV28 TGTGCCAGCAGTTTATTCCAGGGCACAGATACGCAGTATTTT CASSLFQGTDTQYF
. . TRBJ2-1 TRBV9 TGTGCCAGCAGCGTAGGTAGGGAGAATGAGCAGTTCTTC CASSVGRENEQFF
. . TRBJ1-1 TRBV4-3 TGCGCCAGCAGCCCTGGGGGCTGGGGGGACACTGAAGCTTTCTTT CASSPGGWGDTEAFF
. . TRBJ2-7 TRBV4-1 TGCGCCAGCAGCGCCGGGACTTCTTTTTACGAGCAGTACTTC CASSAGTSFYEQYF
. once TRBJ2-5 TRBV27 TGTGCCAGCAGTTGGGGAGAGACCCAGTACTTC CASSWGETQYF
. . TRBJ2-7 TRBV2 TGTGCCAGCAGACTAACAGGCCACTACGAGCAGTACTTC CASRLTGHYEQYF
. . TRBJ2-3 TRBV21-1 TGTGCCAGCAGCAAAGAACGGATAAGGGCTAGCGGGAGGAACGCAGATACGCAGTATTTT CASSKERIRASGRNADTQYF
TRBD2 . TRBJ2-7 TRBV13 TGTGCCAGCAGCTTACCATCAAGGACTAGCGGATACGAGCAGTACTTC CASSLPSRTSGYEQYF
TRBD1 . TRBJ1-2 TRBV5-4 TGTGCCAGCAGCTTGGTAGTAGGAGACAGGGAAGGCTACACCTTC CASSLVVGDREGYTF
. . TRBJ2-7 TRBV11-3 TGTGCCAGCAGCGTGCTGCATCGCGAGCAGTACTTC CASSVLHREQYF
. . TRBJ2-7 TRBV11-2 TGTGCCAGCAGCTTAGTATACGAGCAGTACTTC CASSLVYEQYF
. . TRBJ2-2 TRBV5-6 TGTGCCAGCAGCTCGGTCATACCCCCCTCGAACACCGGGGAGCTGTTTTTT CASSSVIPPSNTGELFF
. . TRBJ1-2 TRBV6-1 TGTGCCAGCGGGGGAGGGGGAGGCTACACCTTC CASGGGGGYTF
TRBD2 once TRBJ2-5 TRBV9 TGTGCCAGCAGCGTAGCGGGACTAAAAAAAGAGACCCAGTACTTC CASSVAGLKKETQYF
TRBD1 . TRBJ1-1 TRBV19 TGTGCCAGTAGTGTAAGGGACAGAAGGAACACTGAAGCTTTCTTT CASSVRDRRNTEAFF
TRBD1 few TRBJ2-1 TRBV4-2 TGTGCCAGCAGCCAAGATAATTGGCAGGGGGTCAATGAGCAGTTCTTC CASSQDNWQGVNEQFF
TRBD2 . TRBJ2-1 TRBV5-1 TGCGCCAGCAGCGGGGGACTAGAGAGCTCCTACAATGAGCAGTTCTTC CASSGGLESSYNEQFF
. once TRBJ1-1 TRBV6-6 TGTGCCACCGGACAGCCCGCTGAAGCTTTCTTT CATGQPAEAFF
TRBD1 . TRBJ2-7 TRBV19 TGTGCCAGTAGTCACAGGGGGCGTGAGCAGTACTTC CASSHRGREQYF
. . TRBJ2-7 TRBV7-2 TGTGCCAGCAGCTTGTGGGACTACGAGCAGTACTTC CASSLWDYEQYF